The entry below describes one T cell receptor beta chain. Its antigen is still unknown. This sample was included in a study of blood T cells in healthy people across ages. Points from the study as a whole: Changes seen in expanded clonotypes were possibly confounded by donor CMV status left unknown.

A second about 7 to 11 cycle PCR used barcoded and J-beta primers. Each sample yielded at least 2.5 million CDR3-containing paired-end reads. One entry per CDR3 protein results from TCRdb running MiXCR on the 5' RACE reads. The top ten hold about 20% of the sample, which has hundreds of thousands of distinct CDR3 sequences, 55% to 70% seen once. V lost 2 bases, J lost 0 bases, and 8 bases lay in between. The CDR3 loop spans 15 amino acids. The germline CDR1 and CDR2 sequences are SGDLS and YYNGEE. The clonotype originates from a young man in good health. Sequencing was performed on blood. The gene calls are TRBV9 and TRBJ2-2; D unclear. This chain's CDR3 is CASSVWGTNTGELFF. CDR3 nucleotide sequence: TGTGCCAGCAGCGTGTGGGGTACGAACACCGGGGAGCTGTTTTTT.